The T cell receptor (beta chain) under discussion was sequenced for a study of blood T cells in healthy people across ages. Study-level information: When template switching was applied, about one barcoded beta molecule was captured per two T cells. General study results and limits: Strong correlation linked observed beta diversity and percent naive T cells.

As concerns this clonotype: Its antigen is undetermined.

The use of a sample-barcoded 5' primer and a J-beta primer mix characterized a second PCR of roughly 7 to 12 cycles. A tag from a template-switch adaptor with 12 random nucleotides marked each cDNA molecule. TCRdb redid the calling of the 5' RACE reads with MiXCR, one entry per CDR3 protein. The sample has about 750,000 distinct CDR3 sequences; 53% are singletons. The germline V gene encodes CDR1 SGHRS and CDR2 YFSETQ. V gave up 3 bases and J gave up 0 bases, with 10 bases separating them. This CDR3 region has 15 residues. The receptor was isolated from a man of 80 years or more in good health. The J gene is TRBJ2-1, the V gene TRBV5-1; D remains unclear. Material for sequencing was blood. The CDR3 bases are TGCGCCAGCAGCTCCACTCCTAGCTCCTACAATGAGCAGTTCTTC. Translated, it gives CASSSTPSSYNEQFF.